The present T cell receptor beta chain was sequenced within a study of CD8 T cells in Susac syndrome. RNA, at about 0.45 to 1 ug, was reverse transcribed with random hexamers. TCRdb fed the immunoSEQ multiplex PCR reads into MiXCR, producing one record per CDR3 protein. The table lists 150,000 to 200,000 distinct CDR3 sequences, about 91% of them singletons. Trimming removed 7 bases at V and 3 bases at J, with 7 bases between. The germline V gene encodes CDR1 MGHDK and CDR2 SYGVNS. The CDR3 extends over 13 amino acids. J is TRBJ2-6 and V is TRBV25-1; a weak D match, TRBD1 (6 bases). The sample comprised CD4+ T cells from PBMCs. This TCR was sampled from a human donor with Susac syndrome. The CDR3 coding sequence is TGTGCCAGCAAGGGGGATGGGGCCAACGTCCTGACTTTC. This sequence encodes CASKGDGANVLTF. Supplemented by reference TRBV25-1 and TRBJ2-6, the full variable domain reads EADIYQTPRYLVIGTGKKITLECSQTMGHDKMYWYQQDPGMELHLIHYSYGVNSTEKGDLSSESTVSRIRTEHFPLTLESARPSHTSQYLCASKGDGANVLTFGAGSRLTVL.